Presented here are 8 T cell receptor beta chains from one specimen sequenced in a study of radiotherapy plus CTLA-4 blockade in lung cancer. Profiled with immunoSEQ multiplex PCR; TCRdb holds only in-frame clones, not every one. The sample lists roughly 85,000 clones, approximately 86% occurring once. Sequenced material: peripheral blood, taken from a patient treated with radiotherapy plus ipilimumab. The receptor set was obtained from a human donor with non-small cell lung cancer that progressed on radiotherapy plus ipilimumab.

The chain has TRBV6-5 and TRBJ1-5; D uncertain. V lost 4 bases, J lost 7 bases, and 11 bases lay in between. The germline gives CDR1 MNHEY, CDR2 SVGAGI. This CDR3 comprises 13 residues. CDR3 amino acids: CASSFGLRQPQHF. CDR3 nucleotide sequence: TGTGCCAGCAGTTTCGGACTTCGGCAGCCCCAGCATTTT.

This clone has only one observation. V is TRBV7-9 and J is TRBJ2-1; 11 positions match TRBD2. J lost 0 bases, V lost 2 bases, and 9 bases had no gene match. Germline V gives CDR1 SEHNR, CDR2 FQNEAQ (reference sequence). This CDR3 comprises 19 residues. The chain's CDR3 is CASSLRLAGGSGSYNEQFF. CDR3 nucleotides: TGTGCCAGCAGCTTACGCCTAGCGGGGGGTTCGGGCTCCTACAATGAGCAGTTCTTC.

The chain has TRBV30 and TRBJ1-4; D is uncertain. V lost 2 bases, J lost 5 bases, and 12 bases lay in between. CDR3 length equals 14 residues. CDR1 GTSNPN and CDR2 SVGIG come from the germline V gene (reference sequence). The CDR3 nucleotides read TGTGCCTGGAGTAACGGGATATTAAATGAAAAACTGTTTTTT. This codes for CAWSNGILNEKLFF.

The CDR3 spells CASSPGVSLGETQYF. CDR3 DNA: TGCGCCAGCAGCCCCGGAGTTAGCCTGGGGGAGACCCAGTACTTC. The rearrangement uses TRBV4-1 and TRBJ2-5; D gene unclear. V was trimmed by 4 bases and J by 5 bases, leaving 17 bases between them. Looked up from germline, CDR1 is MGHRA and CDR2 is YSYEKL. This CDR3 has 15 amino acids.

This chain connects TRBV2 to TRBJ1-5; no reliable D call. Germline assignment: CDR1 SNHLY and CDR2 FYNNEI. The CDR3 runs 15 residues. Between the trimmed V and J ends, which lost 4 bases and 3 bases, there was a span of 13 bases. The CDR3 DNA reads as TGTGCCAGCAGTGGAGGGCTGAGCTCCAATCAGCCCCAGCATTTT. This translates into CASSGGLSSNQPQHF.

The chain links TRBV20-1 to TRBJ2-7; D not resolved. CDR3 size: 8 residues. Germline CDR1 DFQATT, CDR2 SNEGSKA (reference sequence). The ends were cut back, 5 bases at V and 6 bases at J, with 2 bases in the middle. CDR3 bases: TGCAGTGCTGGCGAGCAGTACTTC. Its translation is CSAGEQYF.

V and J are TRBV27 and TRBJ2-3, with 14 bases identical to TRBD2. The V gene's germline CDR1 is MNHEY and CDR2 SMNVEV (reference sequence). V was pared by 6 bases and J by 11 bases, with 13 bases of the junction left unmatched. The CDR3 contains 16 residues. The chain's CDR3 is CASSLSRLAGGPGQYF. As DNA, the CDR3 is TGTGCCAGCAGCTTAAGTAGACTAGCGGGAGGGCCAGGGCAGTATTTT.

As for this clone: The sample carries other DNA sequences with the same CDR3. The chain employs TRBV7-3 and TRBJ2-3; D gene unclear. The germline gives CDR1 SGHTA, CDR2 FQGTGA. The CDR3 contains 13 residues. V gave up 2 bases and J gave up 1 base, with 4 bases separating them. CDR3 bases: TGTGCCAGCAGCTTAGGCGGCACAGATACGCAGTATTTT. This sequence encodes CASSLGGTDTQYF. Variable domain in full (rest from reference TRBV7-3 and TRBJ2-3): GAGVSQTPSNKVTEKGKYVELRCDPISGHTALYWYRQSLGQGPEFLIYFQGTGAADDSGLPNDRFFAVRPEGSVSTLKIQRTERGDSAVYLCASSLGGTDTQYFGPGTRLTVL.